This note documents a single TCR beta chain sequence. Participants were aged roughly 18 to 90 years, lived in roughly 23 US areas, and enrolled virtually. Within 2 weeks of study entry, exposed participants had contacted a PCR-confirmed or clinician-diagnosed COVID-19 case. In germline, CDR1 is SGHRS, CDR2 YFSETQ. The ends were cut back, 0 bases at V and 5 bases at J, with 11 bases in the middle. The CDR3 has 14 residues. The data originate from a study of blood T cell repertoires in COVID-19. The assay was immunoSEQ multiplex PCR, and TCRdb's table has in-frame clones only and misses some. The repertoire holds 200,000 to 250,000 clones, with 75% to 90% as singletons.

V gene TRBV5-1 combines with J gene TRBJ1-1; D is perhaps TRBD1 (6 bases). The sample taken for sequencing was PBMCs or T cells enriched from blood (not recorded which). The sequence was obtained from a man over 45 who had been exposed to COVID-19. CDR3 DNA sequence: TGCGCCAGCAGCTTGGTCACAGGGCGTACTGAAGCTTTCTTT. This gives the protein CASSLVTGRTEAFF.